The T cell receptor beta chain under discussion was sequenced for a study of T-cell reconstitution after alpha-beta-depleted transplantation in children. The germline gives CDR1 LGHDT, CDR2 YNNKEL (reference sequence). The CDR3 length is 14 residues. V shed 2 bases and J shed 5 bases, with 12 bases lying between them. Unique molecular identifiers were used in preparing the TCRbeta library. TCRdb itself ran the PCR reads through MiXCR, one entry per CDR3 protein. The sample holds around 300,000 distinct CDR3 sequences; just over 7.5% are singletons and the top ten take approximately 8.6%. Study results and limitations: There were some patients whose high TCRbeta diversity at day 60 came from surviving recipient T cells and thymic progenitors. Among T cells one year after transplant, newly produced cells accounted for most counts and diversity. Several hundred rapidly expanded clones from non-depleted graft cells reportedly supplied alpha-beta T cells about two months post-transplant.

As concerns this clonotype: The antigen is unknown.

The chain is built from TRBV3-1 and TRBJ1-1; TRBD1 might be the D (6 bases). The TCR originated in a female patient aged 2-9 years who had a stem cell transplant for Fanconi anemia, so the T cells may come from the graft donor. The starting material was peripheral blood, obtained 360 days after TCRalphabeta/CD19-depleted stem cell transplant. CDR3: CASSQLRGNTEAFF. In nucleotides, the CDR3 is TGTGCCAGCAGCCAACTAAGGGGGAATACTGAAGCTTTCTTT.